This entry lists 21 T cell receptor beta chains sequenced from one sample in a study of T-cell memory formation after mild COVID-19. TCRdb passed the 5' RACE reads through MiXCR, listing each CDR3 protein once. The repertoire holds hundreds of thousands of distinct CDR3 sequences, with roughly 21% as singletons. Sequenced material: PBMCs or a T cell subset sorted from them (not recorded which). The source is an adult woman who had mild COVID-19 (a few samples of this study predate the infection). Cell type and time point are not known.

This clonotype was seen more than once but under ten times. This chain uses TRBV11-3 with TRBJ2-3; 8 bases agree with TRBD2. The CDR3 contains 15 residues. Unmatched junction bases numbered 8, after V lost 7 bases and J lost 2 bases. CDR1 SGHNT and CDR2 YENEEA come from the germline V gene. CDR3 in DNA: TGTGCCAGCAAAGCCAGCGGGGGATTCACAGATACGCAGTATTTT. This sequence encodes CASKASGGFTDTQYF.

This sequence joins TRBV12-3 or TRBV12-4 and TRBJ2-2; 7 nucleotides align to TRBD1. This CDR3 has 17 amino acids. J gave up 3 bases and V 6 bases, and 13 bases lay outside the gene matches. The CDR3 sequence is CASRQIPGTAYTGELFF. CDR3 nucleotides: TGTGCCAGCAGGCAAATTCCCGGGACAGCCTACACCGGGGAGCTGTTTTTT.

The rearrangement joins TRBV6-2 or TRBV6-3 to TRBJ2-2; D possibly corresponds to TRBD2 (6 bases). The CDR3 extends over 14 amino acids. Germline CDR1 MNHEY, CDR2 SVGEGT. The V end lost 4 bases, the J end lost 5 bases, and 11 bases lay between the germline ends. The DNA for the CDR3 is TGTGCCAGCAGTTCGCGGGAATGGACCGGGGAGCTGTTTTTT. Protein product: CASSSREWTGELFF.

This clonotype was seen a handful of times. A junction boundary mismatches the germline segment, possibly from a read error. The genes are TRBV27 and TRBJ2-5; D uncertain. Germline-derived CDR1 and CDR2 are MNHEY and SMNVEV (reference sequence). The CDR3 runs 12 residues. CDR3 amino acids: CASGFREETQYF. Here the CDR3 DNA reads TGTGCCAGCGGTTTCCGGGAAGAGACCCAGTACTTC.

The sample holds a few counts of this clonotype. The V call is TRBV9, the J call TRBJ1-1; the match to TRBD1 covers 7 bases. Germline V gives CDR1 SGDLS, CDR2 YYNGEE. The trim removed 4 bases at V and 6 bases at J, leaving 12 bases unmatched. The length of the CDR3 is 15 residues. In nucleotides, the CDR3 is TGTGCCAGCAGCCCGTCGGACAGGTTCTGGGCTGAAGCTTTCTTT. Translated, it gives CASSPSDRFWAEAFF.

This chain uses TRBV7-9 with TRBJ2-2; 7 nucleotides agree with TRBD1. This CDR3 is 17 amino acids long. Per germline, CDR1 SEHNR and CDR2 FQNEAQ (reference sequence). The junction had 13 bases not matched to a gene; V was cut back by 5 bases and J by 4 bases. CDR3 amino acids: CASSPRPGQSRTGELFF. The CDR3 DNA is TGTGCCAGCAGCCCCCGGCCGGGACAGTCGCGCACCGGGGAGCTGTTTTTT.

This clonotype was detected only a few times. The CDR3 loop is CASSLIQGWADTQYF. The CDR3 DNA is TGTGCCAGTAGTCTGATACAGGGGTGGGCAGATACGCAGTATTTT. The J gene is TRBJ2-3, the V gene TRBV19, with 7 positions matching TRBD1. The CDR3 spans 15 residues. Trimming took 5 bases from V and 4 from J; bases not matched to a gene: 9. Per germline, CDR1 LNHDA and CDR2 SQIVND (reference sequence). The whole variable domain, remainder taken from reference TRBV19 and TRBJ2-3, is DGGITQSPKYLFRKEGQNVTLSCEQNLNHDAMYWYRQDPGQGLRLIYYSQIVNDFQKGDIAEGYSVSREKKESFPLTVTSAQKNPTAFYLCASSLIQGWADTQYFGPGTRLTVL.

The V and J genes are TRBV2 and TRBJ2-3, with 8 bases fitting TRBD2. The CDR3 is 16 amino acids. The germline CDR1 and CDR2 sequences are SNHLY and FYNNEI. The junction had 12 bases not matched to a gene; V was cut back by 8 bases and J by 2 bases. The CDR3 protein is CASRRLAGTSTDTQYF. The CDR3 coding sequence is TGTGCCAGCCGTAGGCTAGCGGGTACATCCACAGATACGCAGTATTTT.

The rearrangement links TRBV29-1 to TRBJ1-1, with D possibly matching TRBD1 (5 bases). CDR1 and CDR2 from the germline V gene are SQVTM and ANQGSEA. There are 14 residues in the CDR3. Trimming took 5 bases from V and 1 from J, leaving 14 bases between them. CDR3 in DNA: TGCAGCGTTCTCCGACAGCTCCAGAACACTGAAGCTTTCTTT. It encodes CSVLRQLQNTEAFF.

This clonotype was recorded only once. This sequence joins TRBV7-2 and TRBJ1-5; D unclear. This CDR3 contains 18 residues. Trimming left V 5 bases short and J 0 bases short, with 20 bases between. Germline V gives CDR1 SGHTA, CDR2 FQGNSA. The CDR3 loop reads CASSHEDGSYNSNQPQHF. The CDR3 bases are TGTGCCAGCAGCCACGAGGACGGCAGTTACAATAGCAATCAGCCCCAGCATTTT.

This clonotype has more than one count but fewer than ten. The chain joins TRBV6-2 or TRBV6-3 to TRBJ1-5; D is unclear. V shed 6 bases and J shed 5 bases, with 17 bases lying between them. This CDR3 has 15 residues. CDR1 and CDR2 from the germline V gene are MNHEY and SVGEGT. The CDR3: CASRYSPRPDQPQHF. The DNA for the CDR3 is TGTGCCAGCAGGTACAGTCCCAGACCTGATCAGCCCCAGCATTTT.

The V and J genes are TRBV12-3 or TRBV12-4 and TRBJ2-7; D might be TRBD1 (9 bases). V lost 5 bases to trimming and J lost 5 bases, with 22 bases between them. The CDR3 spans 16 residues. CDR3 DNA sequence: TGTGCCAGCAGTGCGCGTAGCGGGACAGGGTCCCACGAGCAGTACTTC. It encodes CASSARSGTGSHEQYF.

V gene TRBV5-1 combines with J gene TRBJ2-3; 7 positions agree with TRBD1. Germline loops: CDR1 SGHRS, CDR2 YFSETQ. Trimming took 4 bases from V and 7 from J; bases not matched to a gene: 12. This CDR3 has 15 amino acids. The DNA of the CDR3 is TGCGCCAGCAGCCGGGACAGAAGTCGTTTGAATACGCAGTATTTT. Translated: CASSRDRSRLNTQYF.

The V call is TRBV7-2, the J call TRBJ2-3, with D maybe TRBD2 (6 bases). Looked up from germline, CDR1 is SGHTA and CDR2 is FQGNSA. V lost 5 bases and J lost 2, with 35 bases in between. The CDR3 runs 22 residues. The CDR3 here is CASSAGRSAVRGREAYTDTQYF. The CDR3 DNA is TGTGCCAGCAGCGCCGGCCGATCTGCTGTGCGGGGCCGCGAGGCCTACACAGATACGCAGTATTTT.

This clonotype has only a few counts. V usage is TRBV6-4 and J usage is TRBJ2-3; TRBD2 might be the D (5 bases). V was trimmed by 3 bases and J by 3 bases, leaving 16 bases between them. The length of the CDR3 is 16 residues. CDR1 is MRHNA, CDR2 SNTAGT, per germline. CDR3 sequence (DNA): TGTGCCAGCAGTGAGGGGATAGCGTTTCCGACAGATACGCAGTATTTT. As protein: CASSEGIAFPTDTQYF.

This clonotype was observed at least ten times. The chain uses TRBV6-5 and TRBJ2-3; TRBD2 aligns across 12 bases. In germline, CDR1 is MNHEY, CDR2 SVGAGI. The CDR3 spans 17 residues. V trimming: 0 bases; J trimming: 4 bases; junction bases outside the gene matches: 5. CDR3 sequence reads: CASSYSRTSGVPDTQYF. The DNA for the CDR3 is TGTGCCAGCAGTTACTCGCGGACTAGCGGGGTCCCAGATACGCAGTATTTT.

Only a few counts were recorded for this clonotype. The V and J genes are TRBV7-2 and TRBJ2-1, with 11 bases that match TRBD2. Germline assignment: CDR1 SGHTA and CDR2 FQGNSA. J lost 5 bases, V lost 4 bases, and 10 bases had no gene match. This CDR3 is 17 amino acids long. The CDR3 DNA reads as TGTGCCAGCAGCTCGCCACCCGGGACTAGCGGAAACAATGAGCAGTTCTTC. It encodes CASSSPPGTSGNNEQFF.

This clonotype was recorded a few times. The chain joins TRBV25-1 to TRBJ2-1, with TRBD2 matching 8 bases. V gave up 5 bases and J gave up 5 bases; unmatched junction bases: 8. Germline V CDR1 and CDR2: MGHDK, SYGVNS. There are 15 residues in the CDR3. The CDR3 sequence is CASSPLAGSHNEQFF. The CDR3 DNA is TGTGCCAGCAGTCCCCTAGCGGGTTCGCACAATGAGCAGTTCTTC. The full variable domain, in which reference TRBV25-1 and TRBJ2-1 provide the parts outside the CDR3, is EADIYQTPRYLVIGTGKKITLECSQTMGHDKMYWYQQDPGMELHLIHYSYGVNSTEKGDLSSESTVSRIRTEHFPLTLESARPSHTSQYLCASSPLAGSHNEQFFGPGTRLTVL.

The CDR3 sequence is CAIRPESVSDTQYF. The CDR3 bases are TGTGCCATAAGGCCTGAATCAGTATCAGATACGCAGTATTTT. The rearrangement uses TRBV10-3 and TRBJ2-3, with D hard to call. V was trimmed by 9 bases and J by 4 bases, leaving 17 bases between them. CDR1 ENHRY and CDR2 SYGVKD come from the germline V gene. This CDR3 is 14 amino acids long.

The chain recombines TRBV15 with TRBJ2-3; TRBD1 matches at 9 bases. The CDR3 extends over 15 amino acids. V dropped 3 bases and J dropped 3; count of bases not matched to a gene: 4. Germline-derived CDR1 and CDR2 are LNHNV and YYDKDF (reference sequence). CDR3 DNA sequence: TGTGCCACCAGCAGGTCCGGGACAGGGACAGATACGCAGTATTTT. This sequence encodes CATSRSGTGTDTQYF.

In its sample, this clonotype was seen a few times. The CDR3, as DNA: TGTGCCAGCAGTCGACGAGACCAGATAGATACGCAGTATTTT. It specifies CASSRRDQIDTQYF. The genes are TRBV12-3 or TRBV12-4 and TRBJ2-3; D is undetermined. The CDR3 is made up of 14 amino acids. V lost 5 bases, J lost 5 bases, and 14 bases lay in between.